This T cell receptor (beta chain) was identified during a study of regulatory T cells in long-lasting Graves disease. Points from the study as a whole: New patients shared about a thousand public clonotypes, fewer than the 2,500 to 3,500 shared by persistent patients.

As to time point: newly diagnosed GD, antithyroid drugs for less than 3 months. PBMC RNA was the source of the TCR library. CDR1 SGHAT and CDR2 FQNNGV come from the germline V gene. The ends were cut back, 0 bases at V and 10 bases at J, with 13 bases in the middle. The CDR3 is 14 amino acids. Assembly of TCR beta libraries relied on iRepertoire HTBI primers together with Arm-PCR of CDR3 regions. From the multiplex PCR reads, TCRdb called clonotypes with MiXCR, one entry per CDR3 protein. The sample records about 620,000 distinct CDR3 sequences, roughly 16% being singletons. As regards this clonotype: Its antigen is not known.

This sample also appeared in a second study, on T cells in Graves' hyperthyroidism and ophthalmopathy. From that paper: Patients were excluded because of uncontrolled infection, other autoimmune disease, pregnancy or lactation. The TCR CDR3 first-round RT-PCR relied on the HTBI primer set. In the blood, most expanded thyroid clonotypes above 0.001 appeared as well.

The V and J genes are TRBV11-2 and TRBJ2-1; no firm D call. The sequence came from a woman in her thirties with Graves disease. The sequenced sample was peripheral blood mononuclear cells (PBMCs), obtained at new diagnosis, from a patient treated with antithyroid drugs. CDR3 sequence reads: CASSLDLSRYEQFF. CDR3 nucleotide sequence: TGTGCCAGCAGCTTAGATTTAAGCCGTTACGAGCAGTTCTTC.